Listed here are 11 T cell receptor beta chains from one sample, sequenced in a study of cytomegalovirus exposure and HLA in healthy donors. Produced via immunoSEQ multiplex PCR; TCRdb's table is partial and in-frame only. The repertoire holds some 120,000 clones, with around 94% as singletons. Material for sequencing was PBMCs. The source of these receptors is a woman under 30 in good health and CMV-seronegative.

V usage is TRBV16 and J usage is TRBJ2-1; D perhaps matches TRBD2 (7 bases). V lost 3 bases and J 2 bases, leaving 14 bases between the germline ends. The CDR3 consists of 16 residues. Germline V CDR1 and CDR2: KGHSY, FQNENV. The CDR3 coding sequence is TGTGCCAGCAGCCATGAACGGGGGGCCCCCTACAATGAGCAGTTCTTC. Translating it yields CASSHERGAPYNEQFF.

This clone came up once. The chain recombines TRBV27 with TRBJ2-1, with D perhaps TRBD1 (6 bases). Germline CDR1 and CDR2: MNHEY and SMNVEV (reference sequence). Between the trimmed V and J ends, which lost 6 bases and 8 bases, there was a span of 17 bases. This CDR3 region has 14 residues. The CDR3 here is CASSHRDGRDEQFF. The CDR3, as DNA: TGTGCCAGCAGCCACAGGGATGGGCGAGATGAGCAGTTCTTC.

The chain couples TRBV7-9 to TRBJ1-6; D is perhaps TRBD1 (5 bases). Trimming shortened V by 8 bases and J by 0 bases, and 14 bases separated the two germline ends. Germline assignment: CDR1 SEHNR and CDR2 FQNEAQ (reference sequence). This CDR3 is 16 amino acids long. DNA for the CDR3: TGTGCCAGCCATCTGACAGAGAGCTCCTATAATTCACCCCTCCACTTT. The encoded protein is CASHLTESSYNSPLHF.

The chain carries TRBV4-1 and TRBJ2-1; 10 nucleotides align to TRBD2. V was pared by 0 bases and J by 6 bases, with 8 bases of the junction left unmatched. From germline, CDR1 is MGHRA and CDR2 YSYEKL. The CDR3 length is 17 residues. CDR3 amino acids: CASSQEPLAGDLNEQFF. As DNA, the CDR3 is TGCGCCAGCAGCCAAGAACCCCTAGCGGGGGACCTCAATGAGCAGTTCTTC.

J is TRBJ2-7 and V is TRBV7-9; D perhaps matches TRBD2 (5 bases). The V end lost 5 bases, the J end lost 2 bases, and 16 bases lay between the germline ends. Germline V gene lookup returns CDR1 SEHNR and CDR2 FQNEAQ (reference sequence). The CDR3 totals 15 residues. The CDR3 nucleotides are TGTGCCAGCAGCCCGCGGTCAGAGGGCCCCTACGAGCAGTACTTC. This translates into CASSPRSEGPYEQYF.

The rearrangement links TRBV5-1 to TRBJ2-1, with 8 nucleotides matching TRBD2. The CDR3 is made up of 14 amino acids. Germline trimming cut 0 bases from V and 7 bases from J; bases unmatched to any gene: 3. Germline loops: CDR1 SGHRS, CDR2 YFSETQ. The CDR3 nucleotides are TGCGCCAGCAGCTTGGGGCGCGGGGGGAATGAGCAGTTCTTC. Residues: CASSLGRGGNEQFF.

The rearrangement joins TRBV7-9 to TRBJ2-7, with 11 bases aligning to TRBD2. V was clipped by 3 bases and J by 0 bases; unmatched bases: 7. CDR3 size: 17 residues. Germline V gives CDR1 SEHNR, CDR2 FQNEAQ (reference sequence). The CDR3 is CASSLVSGGESSYEQYF. The DNA for the CDR3 is TGTGCCAGCAGCTTGGTTAGCGGGGGGGAGAGCTCCTACGAGCAGTACTTC.

This sequence joins TRBV11-2 and TRBJ1-2; D might be TRBD1 (5 bases). V lost 1 base and J 9 bases, leaving 15 bases between the germline ends. The CDR3 runs to 14 residues. Germline loops: CDR1 SGHAT, CDR2 FQNNGV. DNA of the CDR3: TGTGCCAGCAGCTTAGCCCAAGGGGCCCAGAGCTACACCTTC. Its translation: CASSLAQGAQSYTF.

The chain links TRBV6-4 to TRBJ2-6, with D maybe TRBD1 (6 bases). This CDR3 has 16 residues. Trimming removed 7 bases from V and 0 bases from J, with 13 bases in between. Germline CDR1 is MRHNA and CDR2 is SNTAGT. This CDR3 is CASTPDSLSGANVLTF. Written as DNA, the CDR3 is TGTGCCAGCACCCCGGACAGCCTCTCTGGGGCCAACGTCCTGACTTTC.

The chain's CDR3 is CASSLTRAGNTIYF. The CDR3 nucleotides are TGTGCCAGCAGTTTAACCAGGGCTGGAAACACCATATATTTT. J is TRBJ1-3 and V is TRBV28, with D maybe TRBD1 (5 bases). Germline assignment: CDR1 MDHEN and CDR2 SYDVKM. Deletions cut 2 bases from V and 2 bases from J, with 7 bases between. CDR3 length: 14 residues.

V and J are TRBV5-4 and TRBJ2-3; 12 bases agree with TRBD2. Germline-derived CDR1 and CDR2 are SGHNT and YYREEE (reference sequence). Trimming removed 4 bases from V and 6 bases from J; junction bases left unmatched: 3. This CDR3 region has 14 residues. The CDR3 DNA sequence: TGTGCCAGCAGCCCCGGACTAGCGGGGGATACGCAGTATTTT. This gives the protein CASSPGLAGDTQYF.